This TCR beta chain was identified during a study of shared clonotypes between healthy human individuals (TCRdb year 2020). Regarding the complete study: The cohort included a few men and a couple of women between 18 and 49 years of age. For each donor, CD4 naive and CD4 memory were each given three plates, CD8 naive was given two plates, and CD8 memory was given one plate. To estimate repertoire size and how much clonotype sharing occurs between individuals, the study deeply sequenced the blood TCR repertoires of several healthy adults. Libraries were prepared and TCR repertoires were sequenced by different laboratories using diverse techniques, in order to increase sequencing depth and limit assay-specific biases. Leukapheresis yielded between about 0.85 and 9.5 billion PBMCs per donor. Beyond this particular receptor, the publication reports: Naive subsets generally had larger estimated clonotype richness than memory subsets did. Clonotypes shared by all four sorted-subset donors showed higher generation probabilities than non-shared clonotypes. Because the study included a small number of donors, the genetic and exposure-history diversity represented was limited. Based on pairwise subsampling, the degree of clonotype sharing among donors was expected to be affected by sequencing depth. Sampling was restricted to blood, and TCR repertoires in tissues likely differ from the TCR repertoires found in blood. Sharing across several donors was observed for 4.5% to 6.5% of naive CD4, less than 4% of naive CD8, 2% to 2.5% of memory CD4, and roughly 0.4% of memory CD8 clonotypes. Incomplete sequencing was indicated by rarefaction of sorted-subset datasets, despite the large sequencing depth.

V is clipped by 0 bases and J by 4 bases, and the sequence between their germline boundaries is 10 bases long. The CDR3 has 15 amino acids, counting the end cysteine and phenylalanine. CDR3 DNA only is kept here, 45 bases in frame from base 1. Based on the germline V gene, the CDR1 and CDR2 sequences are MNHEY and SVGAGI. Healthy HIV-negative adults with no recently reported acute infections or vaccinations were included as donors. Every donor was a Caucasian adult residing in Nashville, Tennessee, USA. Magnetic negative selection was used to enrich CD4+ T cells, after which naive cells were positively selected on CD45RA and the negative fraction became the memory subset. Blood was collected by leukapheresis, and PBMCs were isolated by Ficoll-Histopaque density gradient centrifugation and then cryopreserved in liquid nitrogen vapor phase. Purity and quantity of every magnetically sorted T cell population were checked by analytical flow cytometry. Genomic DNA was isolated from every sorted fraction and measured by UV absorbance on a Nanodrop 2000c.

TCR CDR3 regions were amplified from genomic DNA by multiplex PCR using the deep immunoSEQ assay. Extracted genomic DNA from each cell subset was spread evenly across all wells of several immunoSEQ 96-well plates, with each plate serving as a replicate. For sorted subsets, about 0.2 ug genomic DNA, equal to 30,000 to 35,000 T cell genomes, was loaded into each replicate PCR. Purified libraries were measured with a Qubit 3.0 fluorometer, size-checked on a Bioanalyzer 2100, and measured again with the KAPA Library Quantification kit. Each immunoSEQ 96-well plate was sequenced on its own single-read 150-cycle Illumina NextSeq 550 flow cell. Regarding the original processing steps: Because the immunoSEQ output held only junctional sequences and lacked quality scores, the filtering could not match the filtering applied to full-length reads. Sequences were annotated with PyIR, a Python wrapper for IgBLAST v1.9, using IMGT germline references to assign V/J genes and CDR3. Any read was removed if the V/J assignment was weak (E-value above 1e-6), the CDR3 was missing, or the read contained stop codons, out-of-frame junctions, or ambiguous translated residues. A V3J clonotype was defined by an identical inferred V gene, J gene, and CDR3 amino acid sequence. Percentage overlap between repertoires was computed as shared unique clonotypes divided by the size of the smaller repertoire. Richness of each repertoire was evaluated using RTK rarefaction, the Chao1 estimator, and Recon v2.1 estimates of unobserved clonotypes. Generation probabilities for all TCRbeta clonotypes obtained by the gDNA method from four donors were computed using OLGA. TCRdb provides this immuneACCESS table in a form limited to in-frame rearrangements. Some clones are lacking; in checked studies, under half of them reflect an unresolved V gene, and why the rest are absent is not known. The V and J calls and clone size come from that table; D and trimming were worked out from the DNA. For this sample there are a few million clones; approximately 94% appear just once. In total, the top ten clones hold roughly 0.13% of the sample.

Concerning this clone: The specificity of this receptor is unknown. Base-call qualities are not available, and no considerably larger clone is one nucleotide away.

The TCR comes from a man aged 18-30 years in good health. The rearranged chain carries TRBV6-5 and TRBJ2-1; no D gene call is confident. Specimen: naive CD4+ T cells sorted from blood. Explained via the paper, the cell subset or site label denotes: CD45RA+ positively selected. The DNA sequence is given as TGTGCCAGCAGTTACTCTTCTAGTCTTTACAATGAGCAGTTCTTC. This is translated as CASSYSSSLYNEQFF.